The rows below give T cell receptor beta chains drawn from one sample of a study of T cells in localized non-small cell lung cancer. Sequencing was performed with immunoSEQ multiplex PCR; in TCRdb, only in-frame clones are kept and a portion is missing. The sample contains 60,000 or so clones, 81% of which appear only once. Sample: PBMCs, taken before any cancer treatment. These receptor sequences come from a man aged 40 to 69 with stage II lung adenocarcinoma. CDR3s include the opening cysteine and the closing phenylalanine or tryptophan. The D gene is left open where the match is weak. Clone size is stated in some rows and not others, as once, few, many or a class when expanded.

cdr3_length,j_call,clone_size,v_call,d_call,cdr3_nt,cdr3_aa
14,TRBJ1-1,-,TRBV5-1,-,TGCGCCAGCAGCTTGGAACTACGGGACACTGAAGCTTTCTTT,CASSLELRDTEAFF
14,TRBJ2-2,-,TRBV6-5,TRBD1,TGTGCCAGCGGGACAGGTCCGAACACCGGGGAGCTGTTTTTT,CASGTGPNTGELFF
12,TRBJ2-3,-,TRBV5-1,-,TGCGCCAGCAGCGCCCCCTCAGATACGCAGTATTTT,CASSAPSDTQYF
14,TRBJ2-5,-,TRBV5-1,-,TGCGCCAGCAGCCCATCTCCCAAGAGAGAGACCCAGTACTTC,CASSPSPKRETQYF
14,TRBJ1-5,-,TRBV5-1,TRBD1,TGCGCCAGCAGCCCAACGACAGGGAACTTTCCCCAGCATTTT,CASSPTTGNFPQHF
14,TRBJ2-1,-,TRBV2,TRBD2,TGTGCCAGCAGTGGGGCTAGCGGGAGGAATGAGCAGTTCTTC,CASSGASGRNEQFF
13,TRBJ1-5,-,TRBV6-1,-,TGTGCCAGTCAGCGACAGGCCAGTCAGCCCCAGCATTTT,CASQRQASQPQHF
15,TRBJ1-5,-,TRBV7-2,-,TGTGCCAGCAGCTTAATGCAGGGTCCCAATCAGCCCCAGCATTTT,CASSLMQGPNQPQHF
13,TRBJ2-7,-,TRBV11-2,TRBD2,TGTGCCAGCAGCAAGGGACTAGCTAACGAGCAGTACTTC,CASSKGLANEQYF
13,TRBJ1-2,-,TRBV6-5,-,TGTGCCAGCAGTCCGGGCCTCTCCTATGGCTACACCTTC,CASSPGLSYGYTF
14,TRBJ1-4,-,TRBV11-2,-,TGTGCCAGCAGCGACGGCGCAACTAATGAAAAACTGTTTTTT,CASSDGATNEKLFF
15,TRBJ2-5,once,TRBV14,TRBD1,TGTGCCAGCAGCCGATCGACAGGGGGCCAAGAGACCCAGTACTTC,CASSRSTGGQETQYF
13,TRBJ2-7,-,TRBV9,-,TGTGCCAGCAGCGTAGGCCCGGACGACGAGCAGTACTTC,CASSVGPDDEQYF
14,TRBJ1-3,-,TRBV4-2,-,TGTGCCAGCAGCCAAGAGCATTCTGGAAACACCATATATTTT,CASSQEHSGNTIYF
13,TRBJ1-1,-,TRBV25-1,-,TGTGCCAGCAGTCCGGACCTGAGAACTGAAGCTTTCTTT,CASSPDLRTEAFF
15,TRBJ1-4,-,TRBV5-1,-,TGCGCCAGCAGCTTGGGGACAGCCGGAGAGGAAAAACTGTTTTTT,CASSLGTAGEEKLFF
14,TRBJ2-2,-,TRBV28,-,TGTGCCAGCGGCCGAGGTGGGGGGACCGGGGAGCTGTTTTTT,CASGRGGGTGELFF
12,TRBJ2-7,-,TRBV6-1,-,TGTGCCAGCACGGAGGCAGGGGTTGAGCAGTACTTC,CASTEAGVEQYF
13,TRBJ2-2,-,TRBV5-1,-,TGCGCCAGCAGCTTGGGGTCCACCGGGGAGCTGTTTTTT,CASSLGSTGELFF
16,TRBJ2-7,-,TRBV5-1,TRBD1,TGCGCCAGCAGCACCAGACAGGGGGCGACCACCTACGAGCAGTACTTC,CASSTRQGATTYEQYF
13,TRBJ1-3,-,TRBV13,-,TGTGCCAGCAGCCTCGGACTGAGGGACACCATATATTTT,CASSLGLRDTIYF
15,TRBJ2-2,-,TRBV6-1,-,TGTGCCAGCAGTGAAGGCACCAGGGCCACCGGGGAGCTGTTTTTT,CASSEGTRATGELFF
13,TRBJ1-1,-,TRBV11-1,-,TGTGCCAGCAGCTCCCTGATGAACACTGAAGCTTTCTTT,CASSSLMNTEAFF
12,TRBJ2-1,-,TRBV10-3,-,TGTGCCATCAGCGGGGCTATGAATGAGCAGTTCTTC,CAISGAMNEQFF
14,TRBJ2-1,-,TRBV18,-,TGTGCCAGCTCACCGAGACAGTCCGACAATGAGCAGTTCTTC,CASSPRQSDNEQFF
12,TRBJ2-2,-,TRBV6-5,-,TGTGCCAGCAGCCCTGACACCGGGGAGCTGTTTTTT,CASSPDTGELFF
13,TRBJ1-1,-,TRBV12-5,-,TGTGCTAGTGGTTTCCAACAGGGCACTGAAGCTTTCTTT,CASGFQQGTEAFF
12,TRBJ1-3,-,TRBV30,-,TGTGCCTGGATCAGGGCGAGAAACACCATATATTTT,CAWIRARNTIYF
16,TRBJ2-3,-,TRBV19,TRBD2,TGTGCCAGTAGTATAGACCTAGCGGTTAGCACAGATACGCAGTATTTT,CASSIDLAVSTDTQYF
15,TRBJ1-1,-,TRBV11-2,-,TGTGCCAGCAGCATTCGTTTCATCATGAACACTGAAGCTTTCTTT,CASSIRFIMNTEAFF
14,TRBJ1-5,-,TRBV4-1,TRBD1,TGCGCCAGCAGCCAAGGACAGGGAATGCAGCCCCAGCATTTT,CASSQGQGMQPQHF
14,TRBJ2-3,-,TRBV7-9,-,TGTGCCAGCAGCTTATCGGTCACCACAGATACGCAGTATTTT,CASSLSVTTDTQYF
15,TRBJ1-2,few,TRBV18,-,TGTGCCAGCTCACCTGAGGGACAAGGAGGCTATGGCTACACCTTC,CASSPEGQGGYGYTF